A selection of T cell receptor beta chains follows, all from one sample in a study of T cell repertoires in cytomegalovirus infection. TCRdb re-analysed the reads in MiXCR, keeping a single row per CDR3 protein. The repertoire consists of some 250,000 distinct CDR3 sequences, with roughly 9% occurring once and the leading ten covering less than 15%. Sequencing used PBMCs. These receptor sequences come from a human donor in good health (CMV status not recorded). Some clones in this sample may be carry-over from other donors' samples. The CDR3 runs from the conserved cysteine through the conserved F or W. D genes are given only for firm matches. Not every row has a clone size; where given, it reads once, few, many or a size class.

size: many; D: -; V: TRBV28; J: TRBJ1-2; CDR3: CASRTTGTYGYTF; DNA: TGTGCCAGCAGAACAACGGGGACCTATGGCTACACCTTC
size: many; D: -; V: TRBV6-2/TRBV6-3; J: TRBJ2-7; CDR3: CASSYSSWGGLEQYF; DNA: TGTGCCAGCAGTTACTCGAGTTGGGGGGGCCTCGAGCAGTACTTC
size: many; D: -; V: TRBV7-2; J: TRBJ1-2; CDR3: CASSLLTGGGGYTF; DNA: TGTGCCAGCAGCTTATTAACGGGGGGCGGTGGCTACACCTTC
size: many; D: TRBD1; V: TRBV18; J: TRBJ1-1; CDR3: CASSPRGQVNTEAFF; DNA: TGTGCCAGCTCACCAAGAGGACAGGTGAACACTGAAGCTTTCTTT
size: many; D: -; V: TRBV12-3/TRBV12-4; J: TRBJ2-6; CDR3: CASSLRQGFPGANVLTF; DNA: TGTGCCAGCAGTTTAAGGCAGGGATTCCCAGGGGCCAACGTCCTGACTTTC
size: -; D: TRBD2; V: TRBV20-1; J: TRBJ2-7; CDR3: CSAGPAGGPEQYF; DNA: TGCAGTGCTGGCCCAGCGGGGGGCCCTGAGCAGTACTTC
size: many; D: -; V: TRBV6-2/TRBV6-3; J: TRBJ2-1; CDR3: CASSPDRRGYNEQFF; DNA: TGTGCCAGCAGCCCTGACAGGAGAGGCTACAATGAGCAGTTCTTC
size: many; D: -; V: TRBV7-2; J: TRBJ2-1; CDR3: CASSPRGNNEQFF; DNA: TGTGCCAGCAGCCCCCGGGGGAACAATGAGCAGTTCTTC
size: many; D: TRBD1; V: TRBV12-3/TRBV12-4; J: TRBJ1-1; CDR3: CASSLRTGVNTEAFF; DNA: TGTGCCAGCAGTTTACGGACAGGGGTGAACACTGAAGCTTTCTTT
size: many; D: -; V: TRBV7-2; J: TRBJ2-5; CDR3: CASSFQLRDTTLETQYF; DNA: TGTGCCAGCAGTTTTCAACTTCGGGACACCACTCTGGAGACCCAGTACTTC
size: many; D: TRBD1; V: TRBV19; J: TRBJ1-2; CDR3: CASSIPGTGVYGYTF; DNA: TGTGCCAGTAGTATACCCGGGACAGGGGTCTATGGCTACACCTTC
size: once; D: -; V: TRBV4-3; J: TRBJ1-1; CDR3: CASSQAGRWSTEAFF; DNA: TGCGCCAGCAGCCAAGCAGGGCGGTGGAGCACTGAAGCTTTCTTT
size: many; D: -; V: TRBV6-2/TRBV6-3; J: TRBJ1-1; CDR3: CASSPPATVNTEAFF; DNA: TGTGCCAGCAGTCCTCCCGCGACGGTCAACACTGAAGCTTTCTTT